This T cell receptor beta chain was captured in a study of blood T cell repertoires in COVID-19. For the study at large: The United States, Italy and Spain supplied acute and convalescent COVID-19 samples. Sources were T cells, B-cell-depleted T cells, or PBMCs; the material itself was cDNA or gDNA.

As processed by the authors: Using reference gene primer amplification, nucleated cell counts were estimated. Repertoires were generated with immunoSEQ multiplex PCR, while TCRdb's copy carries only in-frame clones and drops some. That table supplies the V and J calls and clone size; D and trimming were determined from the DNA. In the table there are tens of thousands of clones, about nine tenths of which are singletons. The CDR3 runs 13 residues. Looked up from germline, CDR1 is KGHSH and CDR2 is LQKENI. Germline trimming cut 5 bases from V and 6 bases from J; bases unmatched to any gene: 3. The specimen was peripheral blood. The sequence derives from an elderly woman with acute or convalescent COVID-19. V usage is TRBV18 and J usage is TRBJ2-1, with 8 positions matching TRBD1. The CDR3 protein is CASSGQGTNEQFF. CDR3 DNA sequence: TGTGCCAGCTCAGGACAGGGTACCAATGAGCAGTTCTTC.